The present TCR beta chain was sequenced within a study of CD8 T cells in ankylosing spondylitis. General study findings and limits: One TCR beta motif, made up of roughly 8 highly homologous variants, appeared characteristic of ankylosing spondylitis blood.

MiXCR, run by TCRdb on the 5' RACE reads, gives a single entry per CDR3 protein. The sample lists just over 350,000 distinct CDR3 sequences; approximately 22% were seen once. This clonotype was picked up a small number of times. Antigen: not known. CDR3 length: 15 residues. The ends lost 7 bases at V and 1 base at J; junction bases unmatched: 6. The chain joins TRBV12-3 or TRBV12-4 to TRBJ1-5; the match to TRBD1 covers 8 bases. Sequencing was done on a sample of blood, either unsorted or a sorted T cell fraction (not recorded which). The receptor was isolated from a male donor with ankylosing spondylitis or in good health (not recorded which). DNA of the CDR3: TGTGCCAGCACCTTGACAGGGGTCAGCAATCAGCCCCAGCATTTT. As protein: CASTLTGVSNQPQHF.